The 10 T cell receptor beta chains given below trace back to one sample, sequenced in a study of T cells expressing NK-cell markers (dated by TCRdb to 2020 to 2021). Library generation was performed with 5' RACE. Data came from an Illumina HiSeq 2000. TCRdb reprocessed the reads and provides one entry for every CDR3 protein sequence; no DNA is given. The sample's clone listing holds a few hundred thousand distinct CDR3 sequences. Around 5.2% of the sample is taken by the ten largest. Sequenced input: blood T cells: a sorted CD56 or NKG2C T cell subset, CD4+ or CD8+ T cells, or bulk PBMC T cells (not recorded which). The receptors here all came from a man aged 18 to 69 in good health.

The chain employs TRBV29-1 and TRBJ1-4. The CDR3 contains 13 residues. From germline, CDR1 is SQVTM and CDR2 ANQGSEA. CDR3 sequence reads: CSVVSSTNEKLFF.

The chain joins TRBV7-2 to TRBJ1-6; the TCRdb call, TRBD1, lacks DNA for checking. The CDR3 consists of 13 residues. The germline gives CDR1 SGHTA, CDR2 FQGNSA. The CDR3 sequence: CASRPDSPTPLHF.

V usage is TRBV24-1 and J usage is TRBJ2-3; TCRdb gives TRBD1 as the D gene, but with no DNA this cannot be confirmed. Germline CDR1 reads KGHDR; CDR2 reads SFDVKD. The CDR3 extends over 15 amino acids. The CDR3 here is CATSDSHRGADTQYF.

The chain is built from TRBV27 and TRBJ2-1; there is no DNA to check the TCRdb D call of TRBD1. Germline V gene lookup returns CDR1 MNHEY and CDR2 SMNVEV (reference sequence). The CDR3 sequence is 13 residues long. CDR3 amino acids: CASSRRQAREQFF.

This chain uses TRBV20-1 with TRBJ2-3; lacking DNA, the TRBD2 call made by TCRdb goes unchecked. This CDR3 comprises 14 residues. The germline V gene encodes CDR1 DFQATT and CDR2 SNEGSKA (reference sequence). CDR3 amino acids: CSARRDYRTDTQYF.

The chain combines TRBV6-1 with TRBJ1-5; the TCRdb call, TRBD1, lacks DNA for checking. Germline V lookup: CDR1 MNHNS, CDR2 SASEGT. The length of the CDR3 is 16 residues. This CDR3 is CASRRGGRGHNQPQHF.

V and J are TRBV19 and TRBJ1-1; TCRdb returns TRBD1, unconfirmable since there is no DNA. Germline V lookup: CDR1 LNHDA, CDR2 SQIVND (reference sequence). CDR3 length: 15 residues. The CDR3 protein is CASSRDSYDNTEAFF.

The V call is TRBV10-3, the J call TRBJ2-6; with no DNA, the TCRdb D assignment of TRBD1 cannot be verified. The CDR3 contains 17 residues. Germline V lookup: CDR1 ENHRY, CDR2 SYGVKD. CDR3 loop: CAIGAAKEVSGANVLTF.

This chain uses TRBV5-1 with TRBJ2-5; TCRdb's assignment of TRBD1 cannot be checked, as there is no DNA. This CDR3 contains 14 residues. CDR1 and CDR2 from the germline V gene are SGHRS and YFSETQ. CDR3 protein: CASSLQGTQETQYF.

V is TRBV6-1 and J is TRBJ1-2; without DNA, the TCRdb call of TRBD1 cannot be checked. CDR3 length: 13 amino acids. CDR1 is MNHNS, CDR2 SASEGT, per germline. The CDR3 sequence is CASTAQRGDGYTF.